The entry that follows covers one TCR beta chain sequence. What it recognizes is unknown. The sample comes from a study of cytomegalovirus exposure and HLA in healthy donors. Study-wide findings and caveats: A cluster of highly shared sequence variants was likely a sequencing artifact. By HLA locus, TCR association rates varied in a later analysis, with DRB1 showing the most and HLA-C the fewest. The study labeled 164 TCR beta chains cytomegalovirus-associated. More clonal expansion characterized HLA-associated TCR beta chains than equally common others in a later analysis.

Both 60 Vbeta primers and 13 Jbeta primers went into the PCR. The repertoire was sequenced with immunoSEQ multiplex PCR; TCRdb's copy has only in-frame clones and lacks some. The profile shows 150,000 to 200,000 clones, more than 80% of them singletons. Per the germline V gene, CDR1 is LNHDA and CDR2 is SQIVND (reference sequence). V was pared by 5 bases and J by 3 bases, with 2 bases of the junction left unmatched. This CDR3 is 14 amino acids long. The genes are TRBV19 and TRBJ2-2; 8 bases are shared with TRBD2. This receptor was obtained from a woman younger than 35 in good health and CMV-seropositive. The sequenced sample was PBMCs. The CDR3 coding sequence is TGTGCCAGTAGTGGACTAGCCCACACCGGGGAGCTGTTTTTT. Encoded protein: CASSGLAHTGELFF.